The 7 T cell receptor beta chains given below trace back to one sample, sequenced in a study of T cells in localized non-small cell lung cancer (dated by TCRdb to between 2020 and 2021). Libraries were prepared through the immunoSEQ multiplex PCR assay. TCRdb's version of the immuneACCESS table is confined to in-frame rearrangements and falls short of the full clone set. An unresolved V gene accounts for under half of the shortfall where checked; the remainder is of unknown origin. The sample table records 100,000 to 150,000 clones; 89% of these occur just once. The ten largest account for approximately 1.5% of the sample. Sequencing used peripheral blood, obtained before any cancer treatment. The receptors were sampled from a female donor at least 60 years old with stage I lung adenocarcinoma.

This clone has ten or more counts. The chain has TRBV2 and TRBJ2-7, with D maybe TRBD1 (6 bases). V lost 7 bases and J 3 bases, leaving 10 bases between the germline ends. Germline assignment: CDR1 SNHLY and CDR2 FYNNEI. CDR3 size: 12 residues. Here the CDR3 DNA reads TGTGCCAGCAACCCGGACAGCTACGAGCAGTACTTC. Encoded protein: CASNPDSYEQYF.

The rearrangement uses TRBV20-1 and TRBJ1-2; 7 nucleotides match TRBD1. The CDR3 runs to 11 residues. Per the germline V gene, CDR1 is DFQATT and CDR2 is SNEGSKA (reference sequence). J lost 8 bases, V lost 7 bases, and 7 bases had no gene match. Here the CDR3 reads CSVKQGKGYTF. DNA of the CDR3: TGCAGTGTAAAACAGGGGAAGGGCTACACCTTC.

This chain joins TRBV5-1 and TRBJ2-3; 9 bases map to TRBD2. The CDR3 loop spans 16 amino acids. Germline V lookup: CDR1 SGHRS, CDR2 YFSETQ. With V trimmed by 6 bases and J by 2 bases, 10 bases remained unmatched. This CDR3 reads CASTDLSSGVTDTQYF. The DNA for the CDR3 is TGCGCCAGCACCGATCTCTCTAGCGGGGTCACAGATACGCAGTATTTT. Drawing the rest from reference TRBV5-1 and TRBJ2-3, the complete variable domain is KAGVTQTPRYLIKTRGQQVTLSCSPISGHRSVSWYQQTPGQGLQFLFEYFSETQRNKGNFPGRFSGRQFSNSRSEMNVSTLELGDSALYLCASTDLSSGVTDTQYFGPGTRLTVL.

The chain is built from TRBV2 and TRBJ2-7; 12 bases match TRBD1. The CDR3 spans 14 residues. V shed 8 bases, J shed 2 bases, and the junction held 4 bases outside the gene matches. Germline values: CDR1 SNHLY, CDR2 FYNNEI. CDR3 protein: CASYGTGGPYEQYF. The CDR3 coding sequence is TGTGCCAGCTACGGGACAGGGGGCCCCTACGAGCAGTACTTC.

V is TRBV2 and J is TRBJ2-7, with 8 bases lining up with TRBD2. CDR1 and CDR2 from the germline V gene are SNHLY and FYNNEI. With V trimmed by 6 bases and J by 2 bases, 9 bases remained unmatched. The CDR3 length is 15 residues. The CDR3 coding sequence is TGTGCCAGCAGATCCCCGGGACTAGTTGCCTACGAGCAGTACTTC. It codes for CASRSPGLVAYEQYF.

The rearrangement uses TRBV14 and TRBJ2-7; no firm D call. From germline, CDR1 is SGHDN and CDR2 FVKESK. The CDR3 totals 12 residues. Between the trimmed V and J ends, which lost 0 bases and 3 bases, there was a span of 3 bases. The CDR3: CASSQDHYEQYF. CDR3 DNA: TGTGCCAGCAGCCAAGATCACTACGAGCAGTACTTC.

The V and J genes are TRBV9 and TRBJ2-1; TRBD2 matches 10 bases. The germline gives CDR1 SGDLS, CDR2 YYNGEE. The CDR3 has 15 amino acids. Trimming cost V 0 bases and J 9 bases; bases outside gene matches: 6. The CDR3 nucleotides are TGTGCCAGCAGCGTAGGGCTAGCGGGAGTCCCTGAGCAGTTCTTC. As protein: CASSVGLAGVPEQFF.